A selection of T cell receptor beta chains follows, all from one sample in a study of blood T cell repertoires in COVID-19. Sequenced by immunoSEQ multiplex PCR; TCRdb stores in-frame clones only, minus some. The sample has about 140,000 clones; about 83% are singletons. The specimen sequenced was peripheral blood. The source of these receptors is a man in his forties or fifties with acute or convalescent COVID-19. Both conserved end residues are part of each CDR3. A D gene is named only where the DNA matches it firmly. Size tells how often a clone was seen (once, few, many) or the class of an expanded clone, and some rows leave it out.

v_gene	j_gene	abundance	d_gene	CDR3aa	CDR3nt
TRBV5-1	TRBJ1-2	NA	NA	CASSLGVRGNGYTF	TGCGCCAGCAGCTTGGGGGTGCGGGGAAATGGCTACACCTTC
TRBV11-2	TRBJ1-5	NA	NA	CASSLSRGQPQHF	TGTGCCAGCAGCTTAAGCAGGGGACAGCCCCAGCATTTT
TRBV6-5	TRBJ1-6	many	NA	CASNRQSSYNSPLHF	TGTGCCAGCAATAGACAGAGCTCCTATAATTCACCCCTCCACTTT
TRBV24-1	TRBJ2-3	NA	TRBD1	CATSDGSQGQSFDTQYF	TGTGCCACCAGTGATGGGTCACAGGGGCAATCGTTTGATACGCAGTATTTT
TRBV7-9	TRBJ2-1	NA	NA	CASSLGADEQFF	TGTGCCAGCAGCTTAGGAGCGGATGAGCAGTTCTTC
TRBV10-3	TRBJ1-4	NA	TRBD1	CAISETLDRHNEKLFF	TGTGCCATCAGTGAGACTTTGGACAGGCATAATGAAAAACTGTTTTTT
TRBV5-1	TRBJ1-6	NA	TRBD1	CASSPGQGGSPLHF	TGCGCCAGCAGCCCCGGACAGGGTGGTTCACCCCTCCACTTT
TRBV9	TRBJ1-1	NA	NA	CASSVGGQGLYTEAFF	TGTGCCAGCAGCGTAGGGGGGCAGGGTCTCTACACTGAAGCTTTCTTT
TRBV6-5	TRBJ2-3	NA	NA	CASSREGTDTQYF	TGTGCCAGCAGCCGAGAGGGCACAGATACGCAGTATTTT
TRBV5-1	TRBJ2-2	NA	NA	CASSLRSAGGGLSGELFF	TGCGCCAGCAGCTTGAGGTCCGCCGGTGGGGGGTTGTCCGGGGAGCTGTTTTTT
TRBV5-4	TRBJ2-3	NA	TRBD2	CASSLGTSGTDTQYF	TGTGCCAGCAGCTTGGGGACTAGCGGCACAGATACGCAGTATTTT
TRBV6-5	TRBJ2-2	NA	NA	CASSSKQGTTGELFF	TGTGCCAGCAGTTCAAAACAGGGTACCACCGGGGAGCTGTTTTTT
TRBV6-4	TRBJ1-1	NA	NA	CASSDTYQGTEAFF	TGTGCCAGCAGTGACACATACCAGGGGACTGAAGCTTTCTTT
TRBV11-1	TRBJ2-2	NA	NA	CASSFGRAGELFF	TGTGCCAGCAGCTTCGGCCGGGCCGGGGAGCTGTTTTTT
TRBV3-1/TRBV3-2	TRBJ1-5	many	TRBD1	CASSQTGGANQPQHF	TGTGCCAGCTCCCAGACAGGGGGCGCGAATCAGCCCCAGCATTTT
TRBV7-9	TRBJ2-3	NA	TRBD2	CASSSDSGGAGDTQYF	TGTGCCAGCAGCTCTGATAGCGGGGGGGCTGGAGATACGCAGTATTTT
TRBV5-1	TRBJ1-3	NA	NA	CASSDLSGNTIYF	TGCGCCAGCAGTGACTTGTCTGGAAACACCATATATTTT
TRBV27	TRBJ1-5	NA	NA	CASNRDKSNQPQHF	TGTGCCAGCAACCGGGACAAGAGCAATCAGCCCCAGCATTTT
TRBV18	TRBJ1-1	NA	TRBD1	CASSPTGTGEAFF	TGTGCCAGCTCACCTACAGGGACAGGTGAAGCTTTCTTT
TRBV6-5	TRBJ1-1	NA	TRBD1	CASSYGQAIMNTEAFF	TGTGCCAGCAGTTATGGACAGGCCATCATGAACACTGAAGCTTTCTTT
TRBV15	TRBJ1-1	few	TRBD1	CATSRGGQGDTEAFF	TGTGCCACCAGCAGGGGAGGACAGGGAGACACTGAAGCTTTCTTT
TRBV6-5	TRBJ1-1	NA	TRBD1	CASTYRGMNTEAFF	TGTGCCAGCACATACAGGGGGATGAACACTGAAGCTTTCTTT
TRBV28	TRBJ1-2	NA	NA	CASPFGGVKRNYGYTF	TGTGCCAGCCCCTTCGGGGGGGTTAAACGAAACTATGGCTACACCTTC
TRBV12-5	TRBJ1-4	few	NA	CASALQTANEKLFF	TGTGCTAGTGCTCTACAGACGGCTAATGAAAAACTGTTTTTT
TRBV7-8	TRBJ1-1	NA	TRBD1	CASSANRGRREDTEAFF	TGTGCCAGCAGCGCCAACAGGGGGCGAAGGGAGGACACTGAAGCTTTCTTT
TRBV5-1	TRBJ2-5	NA	TRBD1	CASSGGQGRETQYF	TGCGCCAGCAGCGGGGGACAGGGGAGGGAGACCCAGTACTTC
TRBV30	TRBJ1-4	NA	TRBD1	CAWSLATGTGAEKLFF	TGTGCCTGGAGTTTGGCAACCGGGACAGGCGCCGAAAAACTGTTTTTT
TRBV24-1	TRBJ1-4	NA	NA	CATSEGVEKLFF	TGTGCCACCAGTGAAGGGGTAGAAAAACTGTTTTTT
TRBV10-2	TRBJ2-3	NA	TRBD2	CASRLAGSDTQYF	TGCGCCAGCAGGCTAGCGGGGTCAGATACGCAGTATTTT
TRBV5-4	TRBJ1-1	few	TRBD1	CASSWDTGTANTEAFF	TGTGCCAGCAGCTGGGATACCGGGACAGCGAACACTGAAGCTTTCTTT
TRBV14	TRBJ2-3	NA	NA	CASSPLGRGRTDTQYF	TGTGCCAGCAGCCCCCTAGGGCGGGGGCGCACAGATACGCAGTATTTT